This TCR beta chain was recorded in a study of vaccination effects on CD4 cells after COVID-19. In this sample, this clone turned up a few times. Its target is not known. Culture proceeded for about 11 days, and CD4+ T cells were then isolated. Subjects were given two BNT162b2 or mRNA-1273 vaccine doses. The CDR3 is 15 residues long. CDR1 and CDR2 from the germline V gene are MNHEY and SMNVEV (reference sequence). V was clipped by 0 bases and J by 2 bases; unmatched bases: 3. Sequenced by immunoSEQ multiplex PCR; TCRdb stores in-frame clones only, minus some. The sample consists of 70,000 or so clones, roughly four fifths of them appearing once.

The sample was CD4+ T cells from PBMCs cultured without peptide, taken after COVID-19 vaccination. This clonotype was sampled from a human donor who received a COVID-19 vaccine. The V gene is TRBV27, the J gene TRBJ1-2; TRBD1 aligns across 7 bases. The CDR3 DNA reads as TGTGCCAGCAGTTTATCAGGGGGCGGAAACTATGGCTACACCTTC. It is translated as CASSLSGGGNYGYTF.